This entry describes one T cell receptor beta chain. These data are taken from a study of TIL therapy for anti-PD-1-resistant metastatic lung cancer. Study in general: By whole-exome sequencing, median non-synonymous tumor mutation burden was roughly 1.4 mutations per megabase.

The libraries were made with immunoSEQ v3. The table came from immunoSEQ multiplex PCR; TCRdb's copy has only in-frame clones and leaves some out. The data contain over 10,000 clones, around 66% of them singletons. The CDR3 extends over 15 amino acids. V shed 5 bases and J 4 bases; nucleotides not matched to a gene: 7. The germline gives CDR1 WNHNN, CDR2 SYGVQD (reference sequence). Documented time point: pre-treatment sample, taken before nivolumab and TIL therapy. Most excised metastases sampled were pleural nodules or supraclavicular lymph nodes. This rearrangement joins TRBV10-1 to TRBJ2-2, with 7 nucleotides matching TRBD1. The sequences come from tumor tissue, collected at baseline. The TCR comes from a woman aged 30 to 85 with non-small cell lung cancer. CDR3 sequence reads: CASSPGTDRTGELFF. The CDR3 nucleotides read TGCGCCAGCAGTCCCGGGACAGATCGCACCGGGGAGCTGTTTTTT.